Shown below are 9 T cell receptor beta chains from a single sample sequenced in a study of post-analysis software for immune sequencing data. General study points: In patients, about 5 TRBV segments were more frequent than in controls, with TRBV5-6, TRBV5-1 and TRBV20-1 among them.

Tagging with unique molecular identifiers was a feature of the TCR beta cDNA libraries. TCRdb passed the PCR reads through MiXCR, listing each CDR3 protein once. The table includes hundreds of thousands of distinct CDR3 sequences, roughly 29% detected once. Their antigens are not known. Material: blood. Every receptor here comes from a girl between 10 and 17 years old with multiple sclerosis.

Ten or more counts support this clonotype. This chain joins TRBV24-1 and TRBJ2-3, with D unclear. From germline, CDR1 is KGHDR and CDR2 SFDVKD. The germline V and J ends were trimmed by 5 bases and 0 bases, with 14 bases remaining between them. This CDR3 is 16 amino acids long. The CDR3 protein is CATSGQATSSTDTQYF. CDR3 in DNA: TGTGCCACCAGTGGACAAGCCACGAGTAGCACAGATACGCAGTATTTT.

V usage is TRBV20-1 and J usage is TRBJ1-2, with D uncertain. V dropped 4 bases and J dropped 4 bases, with 10 bases sitting between them. CDR1 is DFQATT, CDR2 SNEGSKA, per germline (reference sequence). CDR3 length equals 12 residues. The chain's CDR3 is CSATSSSYGYTF. As DNA, the CDR3 is TGCAGTGCTACAAGTTCCAGCTATGGCTACACCTTC.

This chain uses TRBV12-3 or TRBV12-4 with TRBJ2-3; TRBD2 matches at 13 bases. Trimming cost V 5 bases and J 7 bases; bases outside gene matches: 6. The CDR3 covers 15 residues. DNA of the CDR3: TGTGCCAGCAGTATGACTAGCGGGGGGCCTTATACGCAGTATTTT. This encodes CASSMTSGGPYTQYF.

This chain uses TRBV29-1 with TRBJ2-7; 8 bases match TRBD2. CDR3 length equals 11 residues. CDR1 is SQVTM and CDR2 is ANQGSEA in the germline V gene. V lost 7 bases and J lost 5; bases outside the gene matches: 4. The CDR3 sequence is CSAGRAHEQYF. The CDR3 DNA reads as TGCAGCGCCGGGAGGGCCCACGAGCAGTACTTC.

V usage is TRBV24-1 and J usage is TRBJ2-1, with TRBD2 matching 9 bases. The CDR3 sequence is 15 residues long. J lost 5 bases, V lost 7 bases, and 8 bases had no gene match. Looked up from germline, CDR1 is KGHDR and CDR2 is SFDVKD. The CDR3 region is CATRSAGGSHNEQFF. The CDR3 DNA follows: TGTGCCACCAGATCGGCGGGAGGGAGCCACAATGAGCAGTTCTTC.

This clonotype has only a few counts. The V and J genes are TRBV6-2 or TRBV6-3 and TRBJ2-1; no clear D gene. The CDR3 covers 14 residues. V gave up 7 bases and J gave up 0 bases, with 10 bases separating them. From germline, CDR1 is MNHEY and CDR2 SVGEGT. CDR3 nucleotide sequence: TGTGCCAGCAACCAGCGCATCTCCTACAATGAGCAGTTCTTC. Amino acid sequence: CASNQRISYNEQFF.

The chain couples TRBV25-1 to TRBJ2-5; 9 positions agree with TRBD1. Germline CDR1 is MGHDK and CDR2 is SYGVNS. This CDR3 is built from 17 residues. The V and J ends lost 4 bases and 5 bases, in that order; junction bases with no gene match: 14. CDR3 amino acids: CASSVAGTGMWWETQYF. CDR3 coding DNA: TGTGCCAGCAGTGTAGCCGGGACAGGGATGTGGTGGGAGACCCAGTACTTC.

J is TRBJ2-3 and V is TRBV4-1; 11 positions match TRBD2. Germline V CDR1 and CDR2: MGHRA, YSYEKL. The CDR3 length is 17 residues. V trimming: 1 base; J trimming: 5 bases; junction bases outside the gene matches: 8. The CDR3 DNA follows: TGCGCCAGCAGCCAAGTTATGGCTAGCGGGGGGCTAGATACGCAGTATTTT. Translation gives CASSQVMASGGLDTQYF.

The V call is TRBV7-2, the J call TRBJ2-3; D possibly matches TRBD1 or TRBD2 (6 bases each). Between the trimmed V and J ends, which lost 6 bases and 4 bases, there was a span of 11 bases. Germline V gene lookup returns CDR1 SGHTA and CDR2 FQGNSA. The CDR3 has 13 residues. In nucleotides, the CDR3 is TGTGCCAGCAGAGGGGGGTTGGCAGATACGCAGTATTTT. Protein: CASRGGLADTQYF.